Below are 9 T cell receptor beta chains sequenced from a single sample in a study of molecular identifiers for immune sequencing clone quantification. TCRdb independently ran MiXCR on the PCR reads; one entry per CDR3 protein. The sample includes over 600,000 distinct CDR3 sequences, roughly 21% of them seen just once. The specimen was naive CD8+ T cells from blood, with Jurkat cell RNA spiked in. As to subset: FACS-sorted CD8+CD4-CCR7+CD45RA+ naive T cells. The receptors stem from a human donor in good health. Some libraries in this study had Jurkat cell RNA spiked in.

This clonotype was seen ten or more times. The rearrangement uses TRBV12-3 or TRBV12-4 and TRBJ2-3, with D perhaps given as TRBD1 or TRBD2 (7 bases each). The ends were cut back, 5 bases at V and 1 base at J, with 13 bases in the middle. The CDR3 is made up of 15 amino acids. The DNA for the CDR3 is TGTGCCAGCAGTGGGACAGCGGGGCGCACAGATACGCAGTATTTT. Encoded protein: CASSGTAGRTDTQYF.

In this sample, this clonotype turned up many times. The J gene is TRBJ2-7, the V gene TRBV7-8; tentatively, D is TRBD1 or TRBD2 (6 bases each). The germline CDR1 and CDR2 sequences are SGHVS and FQNEAQ. Trimming took 5 bases from V and 0 from J, leaving 14 bases between them. CDR3 length: 15 amino acids. CDR3 region: CASSPGAVSSYEQYF. In DNA, the CDR3 is TGTGCCAGCAGCCCGGGGGCGGTTAGCTCCTACGAGCAGTACTTC.

This clonotype was seen at least ten times. The J gene is TRBJ2-1, the V gene TRBV20-1; TRBD1 matches at 8 bases. V gave up 3 bases and J gave up 6 bases; unmatched junction bases: 7. Germline CDR1 reads DFQATT; CDR2 reads SNEGSKA (reference sequence). CDR3 length: 14 residues. CDR3 bases: TGCAGTGCTAGCCGGGACAGGCCCGTCAATGAGCAGTTCTTC. Amino acids: CSASRDRPVNEQFF.

Of note for this clonotype: Possible read error: a much larger clone is one base away. This chain connects TRBV2 to TRBJ2-3; D gene ambiguous. The CDR3 loop spans 16 amino acids. Germline V CDR1 and CDR2: SNHLY, FYNNEI. Trimming took off 0 bases at V and 6 bases at J, with 16 bases between the two ends. The CDR3 region has the DNA TGTGCCAGCAGTGAAGCTGGCGGTCAATTGGGGGATACGCAGTATTTT. This gives the protein CASSEAGGQLGDTQYF.

The chain uses TRBV27 and TRBJ2-2; maybe TRBD2 (5 bases). V was cut by 5 bases and J by 3 bases, with 10 bases left in between. CDR3 length: 14 residues. Per germline, CDR1 MNHEY and CDR2 SMNVEV (reference sequence). The CDR3 is CASSRPGYTGELFF. In nucleotides, the CDR3 is TGTGCCAGCAGTCGGCCGGGATACACCGGGGAGCTGTTTTTT.

The chain has TRBV11-2 and TRBJ1-1; TRBD1 matches 7 bases. This CDR3 region has 12 residues. Germline assignment: CDR1 SGHAT and CDR2 FQNNGV. After removal of 5 bases from V and 8 bases from J, the junction contained 5 bases not matched to a gene. This CDR3 reads CASSPGGREAFF. For the CDR3, the DNA is TGTGCCAGCAGCCCAGGGGGTAGAGAAGCTTTCTTT.

This clonotype was recorded a few times. The chain couples TRBV29-1 to TRBJ2-7; D remains unclear. Germline CDR1 reads SQVTM; CDR2 reads ANQGSEA. The CDR3 length is 14 residues. V was clipped by 4 bases and J by 6 bases, with 19 bases between them. The CDR3 DNA reads TGCAGCGTTGCCGCGGCCAATCTGATGGCCGAGCAGTACTTC. Its translation: CSVAAANLMAEQYF.

This clonotype came up a few times. The chain links TRBV15 to TRBJ1-4; 7 bases map to TRBD1. Germline-derived CDR1 and CDR2 are LNHNV and YYDKDF (reference sequence). This CDR3 comprises 17 residues. Trimming at V came to 0 bases and at J to 7 bases, leaving 11 bases not matched to a gene. As DNA, the CDR3 is TGTGCCACCAGCAGAGAAGCCTCGGGACAGTCAGGTGAAAAACTGTTTTTT. Encoded protein: CATSREASGQSGEKLFF.

Details on this clonotype: Since a much larger clone is just one base distant, this may be a read error. Here the CDR3 omits its conserved ending phenylalanine or tryptophan, so a read error is the likely source. This chain connects TRBV14 to TRBJ2-5; 10 bases line up with TRBD2. Germline V gene sequence: CDR1 SGHDN, CDR2 FVKESK. The CDR3 has 16 residues. V was clipped by 7 bases and J by 1 base; unmatched bases: 9. Here the CDR3 reads CASNPTSGEGQETQYL. CDR3 in DNA: TGTGCCAGCAACCCCACTAGCGGGGAGGGCCAAGAGACCCAGTACCTC.